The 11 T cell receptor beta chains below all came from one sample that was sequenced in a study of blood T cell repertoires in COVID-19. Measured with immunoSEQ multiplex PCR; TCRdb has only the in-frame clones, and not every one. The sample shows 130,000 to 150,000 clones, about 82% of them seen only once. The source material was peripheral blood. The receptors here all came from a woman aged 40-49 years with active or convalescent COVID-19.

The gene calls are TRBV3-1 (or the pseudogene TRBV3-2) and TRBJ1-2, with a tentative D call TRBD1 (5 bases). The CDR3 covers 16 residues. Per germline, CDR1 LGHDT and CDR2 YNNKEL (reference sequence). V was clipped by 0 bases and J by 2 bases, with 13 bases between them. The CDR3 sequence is CASSQDRTPRNYGYTF. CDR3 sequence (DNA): TGTGCCAGCAGCCAAGATCGGACACCGCGGAACTATGGCTACACCTTC.

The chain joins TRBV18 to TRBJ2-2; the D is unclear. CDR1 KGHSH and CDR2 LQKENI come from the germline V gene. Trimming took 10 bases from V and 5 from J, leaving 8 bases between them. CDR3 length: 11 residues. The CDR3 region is CATVGTGELFF. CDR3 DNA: TGTGCCACCGTCGGTACCGGGGAGCTGTTTTTT.

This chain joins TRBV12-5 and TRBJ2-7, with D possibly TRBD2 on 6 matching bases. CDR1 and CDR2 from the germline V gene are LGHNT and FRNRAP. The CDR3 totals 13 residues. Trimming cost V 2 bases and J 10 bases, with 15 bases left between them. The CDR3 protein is CASGLQEGSPQYF. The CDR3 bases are TGTGCTAGTGGTTTGCAGGAGGGGAGTCCCCAGTACTTC.

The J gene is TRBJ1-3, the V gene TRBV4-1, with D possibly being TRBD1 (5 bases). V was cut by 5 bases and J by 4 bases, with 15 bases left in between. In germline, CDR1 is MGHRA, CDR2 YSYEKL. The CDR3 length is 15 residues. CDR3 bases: TGCGCCAGCAGCGCCGGGGGAAGGACCGGAAACACCATATATTTT. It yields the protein CASSAGGRTGNTIYF.

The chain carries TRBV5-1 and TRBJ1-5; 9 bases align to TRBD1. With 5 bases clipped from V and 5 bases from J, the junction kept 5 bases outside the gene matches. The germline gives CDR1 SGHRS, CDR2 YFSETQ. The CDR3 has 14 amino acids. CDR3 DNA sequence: TGCGCCAGCAGTTACACAGGGGGCGATCAGCCCCAGCATTTT. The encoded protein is CASSYTGGDQPQHF.

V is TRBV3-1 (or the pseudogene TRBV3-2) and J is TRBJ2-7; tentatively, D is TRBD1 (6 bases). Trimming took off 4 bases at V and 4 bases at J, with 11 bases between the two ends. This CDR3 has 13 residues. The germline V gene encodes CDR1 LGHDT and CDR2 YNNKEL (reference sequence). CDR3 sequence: CASSLTGSYEQYF. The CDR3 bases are TGTGCCAGCAGCCTTACAGGGAGTTACGAGCAGTACTTC.

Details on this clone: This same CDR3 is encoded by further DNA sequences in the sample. CDR3 sequence reads: CASSYSGTGTYEQYF. DNA for the CDR3: TGTGCCAGCAGTTACTCAGGGACAGGGACCTACGAGCAGTACTTC. V and J are TRBV6-5 and TRBJ2-7; 9 nucleotides line up with TRBD1. This CDR3 comprises 15 residues. Trimming at V came to 0 bases and at J to 2 bases, leaving 2 bases not matched to a gene. CDR1 is MNHEY and CDR2 is SVGAGI in the germline V gene.

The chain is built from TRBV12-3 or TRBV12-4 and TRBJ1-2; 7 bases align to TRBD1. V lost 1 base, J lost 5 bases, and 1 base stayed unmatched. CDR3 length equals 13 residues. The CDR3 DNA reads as TGTGCCAGCAGTTTAGTACAGGGGTATGGCTACACCTTC. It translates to CASSLVQGYGYTF.

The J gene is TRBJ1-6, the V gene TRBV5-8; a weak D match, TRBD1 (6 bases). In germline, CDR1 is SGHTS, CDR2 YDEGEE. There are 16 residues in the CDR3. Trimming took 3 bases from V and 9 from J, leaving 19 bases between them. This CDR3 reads CASSSETGLRGSPLHF. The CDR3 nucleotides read TGTGCCAGCAGCTCCGAGACAGGTCTTAGAGGTTCACCCCTCCACTTT.

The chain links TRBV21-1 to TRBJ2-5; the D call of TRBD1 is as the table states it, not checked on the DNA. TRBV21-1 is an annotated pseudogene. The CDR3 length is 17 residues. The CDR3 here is CASSKVETGWVSAAQYF. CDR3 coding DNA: TGTGCCAGCAGCAAAGTAGAGACAGGGTGGGTTAGCGCGGCCCAGTACTTC.

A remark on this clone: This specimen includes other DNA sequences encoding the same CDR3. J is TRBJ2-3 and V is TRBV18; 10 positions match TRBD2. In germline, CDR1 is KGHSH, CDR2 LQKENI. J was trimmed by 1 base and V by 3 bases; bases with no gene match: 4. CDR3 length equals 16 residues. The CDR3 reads CASSPRLAGGTDTQYF. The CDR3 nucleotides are TGTGCCAGCTCACCTCGCCTAGCGGGGGGCACAGATACGCAGTATTTT.